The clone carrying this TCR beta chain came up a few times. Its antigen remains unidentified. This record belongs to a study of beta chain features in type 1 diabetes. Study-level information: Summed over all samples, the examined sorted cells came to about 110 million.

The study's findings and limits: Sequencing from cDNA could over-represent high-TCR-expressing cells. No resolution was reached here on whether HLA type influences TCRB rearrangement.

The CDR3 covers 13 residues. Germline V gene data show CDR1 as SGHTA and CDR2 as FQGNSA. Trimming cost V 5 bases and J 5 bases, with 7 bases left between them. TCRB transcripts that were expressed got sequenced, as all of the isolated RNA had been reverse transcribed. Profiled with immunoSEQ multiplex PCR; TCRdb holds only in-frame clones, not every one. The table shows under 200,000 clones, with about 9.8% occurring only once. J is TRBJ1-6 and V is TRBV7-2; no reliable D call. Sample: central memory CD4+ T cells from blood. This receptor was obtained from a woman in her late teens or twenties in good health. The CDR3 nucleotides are TGTGCCAGCAGCCCCAGTAATAATTCACCCCTCCACTTT. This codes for CASSPSNNSPLHF.